These T cell receptor beta chains were read from a single sample in a study of CD8 T cells in ankylosing spondylitis. TCRdb re-derived calls from the 5' RACE reads in MiXCR, one entry per CDR3 protein. The sample records around 490,000 distinct CDR3 sequences, roughly 5% being singletons. Sequenced: blood, either unsorted or a sorted T cell fraction (not recorded which). Receptor source: a male donor with ankylosing spondylitis. CDR3s include the opening cysteine and the closing phenylalanine or tryptophan. Each record gives: clone size, D gene, V gene, J gene, CDR3 DNA, CDR3 protein. D genes are given only for firm matches. Where a row states a size, it is once, few, many or the class of an expanded clone; other rows omit it.

>many|TRBD1|TRBV6-5|TRBJ1-1
TGTGCCAGCAGTTACGATACAGGGGCCCGTGAAGCTTTCTTT
CASSYDTGAREAFF
>many|TRBD2|TRBV6-4|TRBJ2-1
TGTGCCAGCAGTGACTCGGGAGGGAGCTCCTACAATGAGCAGTTCTTC
CASSDSGGSSYNEQFF
>many|TRBD1|TRBV5-4|TRBJ1-1
TGTGCCAGCAGCGACGGACAGGTGATGAACACTGAAGCTTTCTTT
CASSDGQVMNTEAFF
>many|TRBD2|TRBV10-3|TRBJ2-7
TGTGCCATCAGCCCGGGAGGGGGCTACGAGCAGTACTTC
CAISPGGGYEQYF
>many|NA|TRBV20-1|TRBJ1-1
TGCAGTGCTAGAGATCAGGACAAAGAAGCTTTCTTT
CSARDQDKEAFF
>many|NA|TRBV18|TRBJ2-5
TGTGCCAGCTCACCAGTTGGACCCGGGGAGACCCAGTACTTC
CASSPVGPGETQYF
>many|NA|TRBV28|TRBJ2-5
TGTGCCAGCGCCACCTGGGAGACCCAGTACTTC
CASATWETQYF
>many|NA|TRBV10-3|TRBJ1-5
TGTGCCACGGGGCGAGTAAATCAGCCCCAGCATTTT
CATGRVNQPQHF
>many|NA|TRBV20-1|TRBJ2-7
TGCAGTGCTAGGTCGATTGGCAGCTTCCACTACGAGCAGTACTTC
CSARSIGSFHYEQYF
>NA|NA|TRBV5-1|TRBJ1-4
TGCGCCAGCAGCCTGACAGGTAGAAATGAAAAACTGTTTTTT
CASSLTGRNEKLFF
>many|NA|TRBV7-8|TRBJ1-1
TGTGCCAGCAGCTCTCGGGGCCTTCACACTGAAGCTTTCTTT
CASSSRGLHTEAFF
>NA|NA|TRBV7-2|TRBJ1-6
TGTGCCAGCAGTCCGGGCCCCCCGGCACCCCTCCACTTT
CASSPGPPAPLHF
>NA|NA|TRBV7-9|TRBJ2-3
TGTGCCAGCAGCGCGCAAGAGGCTAGCAGAAGCACAGATACGCAGTATTTT
CASSAQEASRSTDTQYF
>many|TRBD1|TRBV5-1|TRBJ1-2
TGCGCCAGCAGCGAACCGGGGAGGGGGCCTGGCTACACCTTC
CASSEPGRGPGYTF
>many|TRBD2|TRBV5-1|TRBJ2-1
TGCGCCAGCAGCCTACGACTAGCGAAAAACAATGAGCAGTTCTTC
CASSLRLAKNNEQFF
>many|NA|TRBV6-1|TRBJ2-2
TGTGCCAGCAGGGGACAAACGAACACCGGGGAGCTGTTTTTT
CASRGQTNTGELFF
>many|NA|TRBV12-3/TRBV12-4|TRBJ1-5
TGTGCCAGCAGTGGGGGCGGGGTACGTCAGCCCCAGCATTTT
CASSGGGVRQPQHF
>many|TRBD1|TRBV5-1|TRBJ1-2
TGCGCCAGCAGCCAGGGACAGCACTATGGCTACACCTTC
CASSQGQHYGYTF
>many|NA|TRBV12-3/TRBV12-4|TRBJ2-4
TGTGCCAGCAGTTGGGCCCAGGGGATCCTAGCCAAAAACATTCAGTACTTC
CASSWAQGILAKNIQYF
>many|NA|TRBV25-1|TRBJ1-1
TGTGCCAGTCAGGGAGGGGCCACTGAAGCTTTCTTT
CASQGGATEAFF
>many|TRBD2|TRBV10-2|TRBJ2-2
TGCGCCAGCAGACTTCGGCGGGAGGTCGGGGAGCTGTTTTTT
CASRLRREVGELFF